This note documents a single T cell receptor (beta chain) sequence. Its specificity is unknown. A read error may produce the germline difference seen at one junction end. Sample-barcoded 5' priming and a J-beta primer mix drove a second PCR of roughly 6 to 12 cycles. TCRdb processed the 5' RACE reads anew with MiXCR; each CDR3 protein has one entry. The sample has over 1,500,000 distinct CDR3 sequences, approximately 39% seen once. This specimen comes from a study of blood T cells in healthy people across ages. The study's findings and limits: PBMCs were not sorted, which prevented a conclusive comparison of naive versus antigen-experienced cells.

From germline, CDR1 is SGDLS and CDR2 YYNGEE. There are 16 residues in the CDR3. This TCR came from a human donor in good health. What was sequenced was blood. The rearrangement joins TRBV9 to TRBJ2-2; no definite D call. In DNA form, the CDR3 reads TGTGCCAGCAGCGTAGAGGGCAGGCCGAACACCGGCGAGCTGTTTTTT. Translated: CASSVEGRPNTGELFF.